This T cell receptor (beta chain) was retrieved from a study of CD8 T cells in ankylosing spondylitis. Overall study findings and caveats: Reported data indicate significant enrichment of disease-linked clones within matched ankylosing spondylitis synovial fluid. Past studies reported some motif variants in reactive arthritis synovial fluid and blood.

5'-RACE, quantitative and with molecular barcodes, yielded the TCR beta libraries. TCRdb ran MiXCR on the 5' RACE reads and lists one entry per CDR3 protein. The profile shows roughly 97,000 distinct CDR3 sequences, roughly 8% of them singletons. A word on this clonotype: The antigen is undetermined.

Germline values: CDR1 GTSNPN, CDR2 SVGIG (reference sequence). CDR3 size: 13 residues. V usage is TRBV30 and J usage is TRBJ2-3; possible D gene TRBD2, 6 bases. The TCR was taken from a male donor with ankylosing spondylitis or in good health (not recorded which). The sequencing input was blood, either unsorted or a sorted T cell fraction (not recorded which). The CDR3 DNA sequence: TGTGCTCAGGCGGGACCGGGCGGTGATACGCAGTATTTT. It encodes CAQAGPGGDTQYF.